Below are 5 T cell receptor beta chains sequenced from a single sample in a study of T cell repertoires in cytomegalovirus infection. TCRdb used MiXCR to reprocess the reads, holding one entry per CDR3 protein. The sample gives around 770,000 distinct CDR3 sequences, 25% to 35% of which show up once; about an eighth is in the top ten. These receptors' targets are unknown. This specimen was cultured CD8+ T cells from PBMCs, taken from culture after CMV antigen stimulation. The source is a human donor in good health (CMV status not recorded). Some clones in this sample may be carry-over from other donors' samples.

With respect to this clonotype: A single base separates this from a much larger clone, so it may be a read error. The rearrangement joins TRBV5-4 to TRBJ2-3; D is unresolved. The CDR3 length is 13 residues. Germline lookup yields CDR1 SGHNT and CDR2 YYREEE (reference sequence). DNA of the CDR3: TGTGCCAGCAGCTTGCGTGGGTCTGATACGAAGTATTTT. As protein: CASSLRGSDTKYF.

The CDR3 loop reads CASTGLPGTGELFF. The CDR3 nucleotides read TGTGCCAGCACTGGTCTCCCGGGGACCGGGGAGCTGTTTTTT. This sequence joins TRBV6-8 and TRBJ2-2, with D possibly TRBD2 on 5 matching bases. The germline CDR1 and CDR2 sequences are MNHGY and SAAAGT. Trimming took 7 bases from V and 5 from J, leaving 14 bases between them. CDR3 length: 14 amino acids.

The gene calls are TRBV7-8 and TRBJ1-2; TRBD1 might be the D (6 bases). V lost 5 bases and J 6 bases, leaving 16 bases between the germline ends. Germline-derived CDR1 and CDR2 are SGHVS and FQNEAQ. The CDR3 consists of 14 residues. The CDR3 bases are TGTGCCAGCAGCCGTCGACAGGACAAAGATGGCTACACCTTC. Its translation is CASSRRQDKDGYTF.

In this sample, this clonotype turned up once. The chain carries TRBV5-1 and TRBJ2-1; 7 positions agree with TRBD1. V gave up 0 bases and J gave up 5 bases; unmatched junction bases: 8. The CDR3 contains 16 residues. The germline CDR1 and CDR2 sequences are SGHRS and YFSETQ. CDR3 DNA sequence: TGCGCCAGCAGCTTGGGAGACAGGGTATTCGACAATGAGCAGTTCTTC. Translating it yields CASSLGDRVFDNEQFF.

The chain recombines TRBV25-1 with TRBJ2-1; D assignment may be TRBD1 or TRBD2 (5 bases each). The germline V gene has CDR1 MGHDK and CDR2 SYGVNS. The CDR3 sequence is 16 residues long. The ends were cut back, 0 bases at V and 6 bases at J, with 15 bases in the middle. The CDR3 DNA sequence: TGTGCCAGCAGTGAATATTTCCCTAAGAGGGGCAATGAGCAGTTCTTC. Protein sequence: CASSEYFPKRGNEQFF.